This T cell receptor beta chain was profiled in a study of regulatory T cells in long-lasting Graves disease. On the study more broadly: The criterion for persistent Graves' disease was over 5 years of antithyroid drugs with positive TSH receptor antibodies.

The V gene end was trimmed by 6 bases and the J gene end by 7 bases; junction bases not matched to a gene: 2. The CDR3 is 12 residues long. Germline CDR1 SNHLY, CDR2 FYNNEI. Findings and caveats of the study: Under persistent disease, TRBV28, TRBJ1-2 and TRBJ2-5 were used preferentially. With under 3,500 shared public clonotypes, persistent patients exceeded new patients, who shared about a thousand.

Arm-PCR of CDR3 regions and iRepertoire HTBI primers were the basis on which TCR beta libraries were built. TCRdb called the multiplex PCR reads again in MiXCR, with one record for every CDR3 protein. Of 400,000 or so distinct CDR3 sequences listed, roughly a quarter are singletons. Comment on this clonotype: As yet, its antigen is unknown.

Time point given: persistent/refractory GD, antithyroid drugs over 5 years with positive TRAb. From PBMCs, RNA was extracted and then used to make the TCR library. Xi'an, China, was home to the endocrinology department that provided patients. The receptor was isolated from a female donor with Graves disease. This sample comprised peripheral blood mononuclear cells (PBMCs), obtained when the disease was refractory, from a patient treated with antithyroid drugs. This rearrangement joins TRBV2 to TRBJ2-1; 8 bases are shared with TRBD2. CDR3 sequence reads: CASRSSGNEQFF. CDR3 nucleotides: TGTGCCAGCAGATCTAGCGGGAATGAGCAGTTCTTC.